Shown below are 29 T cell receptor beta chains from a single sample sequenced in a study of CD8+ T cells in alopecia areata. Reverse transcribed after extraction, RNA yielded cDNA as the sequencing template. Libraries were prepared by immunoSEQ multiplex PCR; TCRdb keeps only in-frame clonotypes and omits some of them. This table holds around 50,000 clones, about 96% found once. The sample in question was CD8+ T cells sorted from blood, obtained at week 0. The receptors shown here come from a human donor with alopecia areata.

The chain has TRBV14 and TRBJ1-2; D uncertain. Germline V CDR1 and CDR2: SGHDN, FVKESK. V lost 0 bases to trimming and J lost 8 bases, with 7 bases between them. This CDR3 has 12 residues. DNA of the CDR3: TGTGCCAGCAGCCAAGATCGGAACGGCTACACCTTC. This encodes CASSQDRNGYTF.

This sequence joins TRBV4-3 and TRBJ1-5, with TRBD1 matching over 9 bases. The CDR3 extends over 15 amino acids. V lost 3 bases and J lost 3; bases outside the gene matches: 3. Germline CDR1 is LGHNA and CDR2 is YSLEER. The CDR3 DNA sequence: TGCGCCAGCAGCCAGGGGACAGGGCACAATCAGCCCCAGCATTTT. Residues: CASSQGTGHNQPQHF.

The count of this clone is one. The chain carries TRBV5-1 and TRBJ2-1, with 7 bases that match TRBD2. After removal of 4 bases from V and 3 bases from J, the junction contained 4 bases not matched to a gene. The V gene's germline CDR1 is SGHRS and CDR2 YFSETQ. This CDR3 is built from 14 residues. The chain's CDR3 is CASSLGGSYNEQFF. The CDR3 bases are TGCGCCAGCAGCCTGGGGGGGAGCTACAATGAGCAGTTCTTC.

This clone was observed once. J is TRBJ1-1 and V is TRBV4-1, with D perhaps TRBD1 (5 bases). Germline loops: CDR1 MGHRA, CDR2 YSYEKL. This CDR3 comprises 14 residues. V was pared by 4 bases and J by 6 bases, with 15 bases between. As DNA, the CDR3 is TGCGCCAGCAGCCCCAGAGGGGAATACGCTGAAGCTTTCTTT. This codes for CASSPRGEYAEAFF.

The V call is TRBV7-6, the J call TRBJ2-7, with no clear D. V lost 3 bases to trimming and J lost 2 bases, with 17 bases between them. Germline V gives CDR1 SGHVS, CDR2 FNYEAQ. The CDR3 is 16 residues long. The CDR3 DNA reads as TGTGCCAGCAGCTTGCTCCCGACTCTGGACCCCTACGAGCAGTACTTC. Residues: CASSLLPTLDPYEQYF.

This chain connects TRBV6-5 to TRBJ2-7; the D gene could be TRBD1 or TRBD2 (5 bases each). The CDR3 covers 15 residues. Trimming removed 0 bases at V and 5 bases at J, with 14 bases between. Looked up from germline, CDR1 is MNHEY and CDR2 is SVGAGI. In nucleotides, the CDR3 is TGTGCCAGCAGTTACTCGGTGGGGGAAAGGGACGAGCAGTACTTC. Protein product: CASSYSVGERDEQYF.

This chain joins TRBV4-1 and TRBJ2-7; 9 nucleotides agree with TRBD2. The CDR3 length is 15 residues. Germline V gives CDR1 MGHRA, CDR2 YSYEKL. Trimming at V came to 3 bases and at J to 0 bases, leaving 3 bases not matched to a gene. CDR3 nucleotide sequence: TGCGCCAGCAGCCACCGACTAGCGGACTCCTACGAGCAGTACTTC. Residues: CASSHRLADSYEQYF.

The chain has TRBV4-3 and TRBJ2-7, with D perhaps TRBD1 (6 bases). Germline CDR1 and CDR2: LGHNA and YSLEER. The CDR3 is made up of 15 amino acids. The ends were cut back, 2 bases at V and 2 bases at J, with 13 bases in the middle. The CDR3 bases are TGCGCCAGCAGCCAACACCGGACAGAAGCCTACGAGCAGTACTTC. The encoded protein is CASSQHRTEAYEQYF.

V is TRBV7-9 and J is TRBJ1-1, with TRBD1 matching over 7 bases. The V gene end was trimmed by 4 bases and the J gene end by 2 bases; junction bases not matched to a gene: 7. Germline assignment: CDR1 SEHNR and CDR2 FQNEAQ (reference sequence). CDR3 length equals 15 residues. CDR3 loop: CASSYQTGLNTEAFF. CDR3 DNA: TGTGCCAGCAGCTACCAGACAGGGCTTAACACTGAAGCTTTCTTT.

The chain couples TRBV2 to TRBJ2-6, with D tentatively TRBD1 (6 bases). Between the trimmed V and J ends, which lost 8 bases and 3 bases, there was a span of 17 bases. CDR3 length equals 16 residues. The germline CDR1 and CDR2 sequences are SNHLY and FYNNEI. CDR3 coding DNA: TGTGCCAGCCTTTTACCAGGGGTCGGTGGGGCCAACGTCCTGACTTTC. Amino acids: CASLLPGVGGANVLTF.

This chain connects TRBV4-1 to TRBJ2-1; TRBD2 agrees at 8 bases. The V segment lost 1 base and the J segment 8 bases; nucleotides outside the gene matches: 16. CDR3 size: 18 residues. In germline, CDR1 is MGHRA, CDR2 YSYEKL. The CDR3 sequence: CASSQAILVAGGVHEQFF. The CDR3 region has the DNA TGCGCCAGCAGCCAAGCCATCCTAGTCGCGGGGGGCGTCCATGAGCAGTTCTTC.

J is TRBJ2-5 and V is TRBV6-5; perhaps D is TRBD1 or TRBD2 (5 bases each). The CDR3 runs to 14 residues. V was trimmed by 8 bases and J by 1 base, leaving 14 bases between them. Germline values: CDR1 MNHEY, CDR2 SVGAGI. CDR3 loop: CASHRSGTQETQYF. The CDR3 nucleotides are TGTGCCAGCCACCGTTCGGGGACCCAAGAGACCCAGTACTTC.

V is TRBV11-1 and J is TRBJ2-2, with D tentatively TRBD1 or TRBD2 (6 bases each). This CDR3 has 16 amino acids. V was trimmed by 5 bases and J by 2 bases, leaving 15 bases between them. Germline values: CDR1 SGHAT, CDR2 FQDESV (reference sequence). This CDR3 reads CASSHGGTPNTGELFF. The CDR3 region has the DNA TGTGCCAGCAGCCATGGGGGGACACCCAACACCGGGGAGCTGTTTTTT.

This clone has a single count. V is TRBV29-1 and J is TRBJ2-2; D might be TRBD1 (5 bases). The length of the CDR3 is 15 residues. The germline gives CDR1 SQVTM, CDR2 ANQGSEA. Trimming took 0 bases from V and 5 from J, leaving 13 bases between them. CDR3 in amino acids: CSVEEGRGETGELFF. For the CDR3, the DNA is TGCAGCGTTGAAGAGGGGCGCGGAGAAACCGGGGAGCTGTTTTTT.

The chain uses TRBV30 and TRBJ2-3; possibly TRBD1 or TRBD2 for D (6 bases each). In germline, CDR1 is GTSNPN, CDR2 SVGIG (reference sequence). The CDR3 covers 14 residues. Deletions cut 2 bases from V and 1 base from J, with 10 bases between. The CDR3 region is CAWSRGQGTDTQYF. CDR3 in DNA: TGTGCCTGGAGTCGGGGGCAGGGCACAGATACGCAGTATTTT.

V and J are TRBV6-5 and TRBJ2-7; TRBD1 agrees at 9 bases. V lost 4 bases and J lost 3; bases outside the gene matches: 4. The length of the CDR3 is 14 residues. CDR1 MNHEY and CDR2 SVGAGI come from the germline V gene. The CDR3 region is CASSSWDRVYEQYF. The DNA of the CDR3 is TGTGCCAGCAGTTCTTGGGACAGGGTCTACGAGCAGTACTTC.

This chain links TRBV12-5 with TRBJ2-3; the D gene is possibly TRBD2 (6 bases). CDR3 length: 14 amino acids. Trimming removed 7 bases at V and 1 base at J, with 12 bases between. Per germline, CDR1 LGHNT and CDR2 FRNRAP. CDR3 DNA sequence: TGTGCTAGTGCAGGGAGGACTCGCACAGATACGCAGTATTTT. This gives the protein CASAGRTRTDTQYF.

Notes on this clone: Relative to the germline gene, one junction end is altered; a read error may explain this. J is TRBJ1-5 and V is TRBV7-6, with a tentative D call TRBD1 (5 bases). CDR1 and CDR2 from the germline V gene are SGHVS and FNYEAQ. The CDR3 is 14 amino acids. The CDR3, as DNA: TGTGCCAGCAGCTCAGGGAGTAGCGATCAGCCCCAGCATTTT. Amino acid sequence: CASSSGSSDQPQHF.

The CDR3 loop is CATRGRDSAYEQYF. The DNA for the CDR3 is TGTGCCACCAGGGGCCGGGACAGTGCCTACGAGCAGTACTTC. This chain connects TRBV15 to TRBJ2-7; 7 nucleotides line up with TRBD1. CDR3 length: 14 amino acids. Germline loops: CDR1 LNHNV, CDR2 YYDKDF (reference sequence). The V segment lost 6 bases and the J segment 2 bases; nucleotides outside the gene matches: 7.

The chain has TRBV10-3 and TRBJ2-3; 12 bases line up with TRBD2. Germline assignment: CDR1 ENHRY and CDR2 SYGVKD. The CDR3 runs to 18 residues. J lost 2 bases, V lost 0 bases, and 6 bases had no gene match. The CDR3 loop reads CAISESGLAGPPTDTQYF. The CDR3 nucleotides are TGTGCCATCAGTGAGTCTGGACTAGCGGGGCCGCCCACAGATACGCAGTATTTT.

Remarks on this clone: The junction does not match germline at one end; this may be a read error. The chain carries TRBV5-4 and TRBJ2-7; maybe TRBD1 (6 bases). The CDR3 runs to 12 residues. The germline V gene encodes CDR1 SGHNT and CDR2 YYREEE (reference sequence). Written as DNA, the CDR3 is TGTGCCAGTAGCTCAGGGGCCAACGAGCAGTACTTC. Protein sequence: CASSSGANEQYF. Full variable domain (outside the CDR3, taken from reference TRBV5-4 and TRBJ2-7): ETGVTQSPTHLIKTRGQQVTLRCSSQSGHNTVSWYQQALGQGPQFIFQYYREEENGRGNFPPRFSGLQFPNYSSELNVNALELDDSALYLCASSSGANEQYFGPGTRLTVT.

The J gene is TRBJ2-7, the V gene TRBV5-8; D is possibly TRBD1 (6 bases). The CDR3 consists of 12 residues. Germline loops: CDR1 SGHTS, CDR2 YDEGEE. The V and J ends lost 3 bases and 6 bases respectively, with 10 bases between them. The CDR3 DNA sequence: TGTGCCAGCAGCTCCGGGACACCCGAGCAGTACTTC. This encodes CASSSGTPEQYF.

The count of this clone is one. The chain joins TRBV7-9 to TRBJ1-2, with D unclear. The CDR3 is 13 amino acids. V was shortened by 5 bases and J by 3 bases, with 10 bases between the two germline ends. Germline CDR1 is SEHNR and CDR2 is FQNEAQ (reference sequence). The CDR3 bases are TGTGCCAGCAGCCCGCAGGATCACTATGGCTACACCTTC. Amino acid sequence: CASSPQDHYGYTF. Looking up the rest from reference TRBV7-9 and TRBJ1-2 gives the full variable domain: DTGVSQNPRHKITKRGQNVTFRCDPISEHNRLYWYRQTLGQGPEFLTYFQNEAQLEKSRLLSDRFSAERPKGSFSTLEIQRTEQGDSAMYLCASSPQDHYGYTFGSGTRLTVV.

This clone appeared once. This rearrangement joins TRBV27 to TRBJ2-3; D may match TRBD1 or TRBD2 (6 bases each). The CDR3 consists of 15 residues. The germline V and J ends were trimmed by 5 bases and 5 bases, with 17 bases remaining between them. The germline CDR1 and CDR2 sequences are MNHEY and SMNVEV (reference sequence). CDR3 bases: TGTGCCAGCAGTCGACCGTCGGGGGCAGGAGATACGCAGTATTTT. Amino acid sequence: CASSRPSGAGDTQYF.

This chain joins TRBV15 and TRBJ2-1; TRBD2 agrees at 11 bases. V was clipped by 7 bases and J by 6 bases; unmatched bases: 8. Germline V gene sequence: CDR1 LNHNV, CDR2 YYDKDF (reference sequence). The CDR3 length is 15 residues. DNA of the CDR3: TGTGCCACCACCTCGGGACTAGCGGAAAGCAATGAGCAGTTCTTC. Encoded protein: CATTSGLAESNEQFF.

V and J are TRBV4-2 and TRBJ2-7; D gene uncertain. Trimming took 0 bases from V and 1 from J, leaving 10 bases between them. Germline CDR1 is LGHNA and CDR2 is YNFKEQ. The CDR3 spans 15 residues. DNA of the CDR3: TGTGCCAGCAGCCAAGAATTCGGGTTATCCTACGAGCAGTACTTC. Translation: CASSQEFGLSYEQYF.

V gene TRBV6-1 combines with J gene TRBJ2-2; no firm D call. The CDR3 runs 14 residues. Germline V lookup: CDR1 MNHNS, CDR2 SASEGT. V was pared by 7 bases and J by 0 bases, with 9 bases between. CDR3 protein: CASTKPSNTGELFF. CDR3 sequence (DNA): TGTGCCAGCACCAAACCTTCGAACACCGGGGAGCTGTTTTTT.

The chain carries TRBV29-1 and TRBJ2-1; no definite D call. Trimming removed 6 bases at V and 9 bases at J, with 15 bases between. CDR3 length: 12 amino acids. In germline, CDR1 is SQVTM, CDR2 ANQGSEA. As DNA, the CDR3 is TGCAGCGTGTTAGGGTTCTTAGGTGAGCAGTTCTTC. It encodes CSVLGFLGEQFF.

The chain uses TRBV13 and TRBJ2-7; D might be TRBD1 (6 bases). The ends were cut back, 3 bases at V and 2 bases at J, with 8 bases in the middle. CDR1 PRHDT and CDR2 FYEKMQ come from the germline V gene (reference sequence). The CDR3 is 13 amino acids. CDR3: CASSFWTAYEQYF. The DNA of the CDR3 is TGTGCCAGCAGCTTCTGGACAGCCTACGAGCAGTACTTC.